This T cell receptor (beta chain) was sequenced during a study of CD8 T cells in Susac syndrome. The germline V and J ends were trimmed by 5 bases and 6 bases, with 13 bases remaining between them. The CDR3 length is 14 residues. Germline CDR1 reads SNHLY; CDR2 reads FYNNEI. cDNA came from roughly 0.53 to 1 ug RNA primed by random hexamers. Amplification of TCR beta CDR3 used immunoSEQ multiplex PCR across 54 Vbeta and 13 Jbeta. TCRdb recomputed calls from the immunoSEQ multiplex PCR reads with MiXCR, one row per CDR3 protein. The table includes under 250,000 distinct CDR3 sequences, 85% to 95% detected once.

The receptor comes from a human donor with multiple sclerosis. Sample: CD4+ T cells from PBMCs. This rearrangement joins TRBV2 to TRBJ2-2; D not certain. CDR3 nucleotides: TGTGCCAGCAGTCCGACACCCCCCCCCGGGGAGCTGTTTTTT. Its translation is CASSPTPPPGELFF.